Listed below are T cell receptor beta chains from one sample, sequenced in a study of blood T cell repertoires in COVID-19. Sequencing was performed with immunoSEQ multiplex PCR; in TCRdb, only in-frame clones are kept and a portion is missing. Among around 93,000 clones, about nine tenths were seen once, and the ten largest hold under 8.5%. The material sequenced was peripheral blood. These receptor sequences come from a man younger than 35 with COVID-19, enrolled during active disease. Each CDR3 is given with its conserved first and last residue. Not all rows give a size; the values are once, few, many and, for expanded clones, a class.

cdr3_aa: CASSQDPLAGVNEQFF; clone_size: -; j_call: TRBJ2-1; v_call: TRBV3-1/TRBV3-2
cdr3_aa: CSVPQGADYGYTF; clone_size: -; j_call: TRBJ1-2; v_call: TRBV29-1
cdr3_aa: CASSLWVGVSYEQYF; clone_size: -; j_call: TRBJ2-7; v_call: TRBV7-8
cdr3_aa: CASSLYGTSGSRTDTQYF; clone_size: -; j_call: TRBJ2-3; v_call: TRBV27
cdr3_aa: CATSRDRGHSGYTF; clone_size: -; j_call: TRBJ1-2; v_call: TRBV15
cdr3_aa: CASSYGAEYNSPLHF; clone_size: -; j_call: TRBJ1-6; v_call: TRBV6-5
cdr3_aa: CASSLGRTEAFF; clone_size: -; j_call: TRBJ1-1; v_call: TRBV5-6
cdr3_aa: CASRPTGVSLSPLHF; clone_size: -; j_call: TRBJ1-6; v_call: TRBV19
cdr3_aa: CATRPRGEDTQYF; clone_size: -; j_call: TRBJ2-3; v_call: TRBV24-1
cdr3_aa: CASSYRVVGSLGELFF; clone_size: -; j_call: TRBJ2-2; v_call: TRBV6-2/TRBV6-3
cdr3_aa: CASSYSTTYEQYF; clone_size: -; j_call: TRBJ2-7; v_call: TRBV6-2/TRBV6-3
cdr3_aa: CASSLTSGWTDTQYF; clone_size: -; j_call: TRBJ2-3; v_call: TRBV4-1
cdr3_aa: CASSLTDNVRYEQYF; clone_size: -; j_call: TRBJ2-7; v_call: TRBV9
cdr3_aa: CASSLGTGGGYTF; clone_size: -; j_call: TRBJ1-2; v_call: TRBV7-2
cdr3_aa: CASSSLGGSTEAFF; clone_size: -; j_call: TRBJ1-1; v_call: TRBV5-6
cdr3_aa: CASSDSAVSDGGTDTQYF; clone_size: -; j_call: TRBJ2-3; v_call: TRBV6-4
cdr3_aa: CASKGEREGAYEQYF; clone_size: -; j_call: TRBJ2-7; v_call: TRBV25-1
cdr3_aa: CASSYDPATNEKLFF; clone_size: once; j_call: TRBJ1-4; v_call: TRBV6-5
cdr3_aa: CASSYSYRGSTDTQYF; clone_size: -; j_call: TRBJ2-3; v_call: TRBV6-5
cdr3_aa: CASSHTLASGTEAFF; clone_size: -; j_call: TRBJ1-1; v_call: TRBV5-4
cdr3_aa: CATSDGSLTSGSRNEQFF; clone_size: once; j_call: TRBJ2-1; v_call: TRBV24-1
cdr3_aa: CASSYGNRIGTDTQYF; clone_size: -; j_call: TRBJ2-3; v_call: TRBV27
cdr3_aa: CTRRKSRASSYEQYF; clone_size: -; j_call: TRBJ2-7; v_call: TRBV1
cdr3_aa: CASSYGRTEAFF; clone_size: -; j_call: TRBJ1-1; v_call: TRBV6-2/TRBV6-3
cdr3_aa: CASSLYTGGSTDTQYF; clone_size: -; j_call: TRBJ2-3; v_call: TRBV5-5
cdr3_aa: CASSIRRDQPQHF; clone_size: -; j_call: TRBJ1-5; v_call: TRBV19
cdr3_aa: CASSQDNRVEQYF; clone_size: -; j_call: TRBJ2-7; v_call: TRBV14
cdr3_aa: CASNRQGEKLLF; clone_size: once; j_call: TRBJ1-4; v_call: TRBV5-4
cdr3_aa: CASSRLVAETQYF; clone_size: -; j_call: TRBJ2-5; v_call: TRBV28
cdr3_aa: CASSAPSGGPNTGELFF; clone_size: -; j_call: TRBJ2-2; v_call: TRBV9
cdr3_aa: CASSPGLAGAGETQYF; clone_size: -; j_call: TRBJ2-5; v_call: TRBV28
cdr3_aa: CATSREGTANTEAFF; clone_size: once; j_call: TRBJ1-1; v_call: TRBV15
cdr3_aa: CASSYSIGRAEAYNEQFF; clone_size: -; j_call: TRBJ2-1; v_call: TRBV6-2/TRBV6-3
cdr3_aa: CASSEALDSLAGELFF; clone_size: -; j_call: TRBJ2-2; v_call: TRBV6-1
cdr3_aa: CASSLLGQGGADTQYF; clone_size: -; j_call: TRBJ2-3; v_call: TRBV4-3
cdr3_aa: CASSLRGGPSNQPQHF; clone_size: -; j_call: TRBJ1-5; v_call: TRBV28
cdr3_aa: CASRRLAGDTDTQYF; clone_size: -; j_call: TRBJ2-3; v_call: TRBV6-5
cdr3_aa: CASSRLAGDYEQYF; clone_size: once; j_call: TRBJ2-7; v_call: TRBV11-2
cdr3_aa: CASSVTSGNSYNEQFF; clone_size: -; j_call: TRBJ2-1; v_call: TRBV9
cdr3_aa: CASIDRVSYEQYF; clone_size: -; j_call: TRBJ2-7; v_call: TRBV2
cdr3_aa: CASSPRTANQPQHF; clone_size: -; j_call: TRBJ1-5; v_call: TRBV3-1/TRBV3-2
cdr3_aa: CATSDAGLAVGEQFF; clone_size: -; j_call: TRBJ2-1; v_call: TRBV24-1
cdr3_aa: CASSRLAGPDNEQFF; clone_size: -; j_call: TRBJ2-1; v_call: TRBV14
cdr3_aa: CASSPGLASRYEQYF; clone_size: -; j_call: TRBJ2-7; v_call: TRBV27
cdr3_aa: CASSRDEQYF; clone_size: -; j_call: TRBJ2-7; v_call: TRBV9
cdr3_aa: CASSQDRVLGYTF; clone_size: -; j_call: TRBJ1-2; v_call: TRBV7-9
cdr3_aa: CASSQDAVLAGNYEQYF; clone_size: once; j_call: TRBJ2-7; v_call: TRBV4-2
cdr3_aa: CASSPIQTAYSYEQYF; clone_size: medium-sized; j_call: TRBJ2-7; v_call: TRBV28
cdr3_aa: CASSGGLASVNEQFF; clone_size: once; j_call: TRBJ2-1; v_call: TRBV2